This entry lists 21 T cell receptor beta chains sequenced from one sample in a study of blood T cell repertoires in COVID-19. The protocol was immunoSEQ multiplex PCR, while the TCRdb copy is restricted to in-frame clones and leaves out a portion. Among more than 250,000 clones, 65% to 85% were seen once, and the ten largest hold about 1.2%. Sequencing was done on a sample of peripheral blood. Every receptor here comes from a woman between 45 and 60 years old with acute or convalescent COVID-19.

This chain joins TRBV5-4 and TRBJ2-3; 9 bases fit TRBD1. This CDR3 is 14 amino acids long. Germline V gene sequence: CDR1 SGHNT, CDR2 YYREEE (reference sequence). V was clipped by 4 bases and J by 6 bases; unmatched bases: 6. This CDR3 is CASSPGTGWDTQYF. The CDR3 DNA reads TGTGCCAGCAGCCCCGGGACAGGGTGGGATACGCAGTATTTT.

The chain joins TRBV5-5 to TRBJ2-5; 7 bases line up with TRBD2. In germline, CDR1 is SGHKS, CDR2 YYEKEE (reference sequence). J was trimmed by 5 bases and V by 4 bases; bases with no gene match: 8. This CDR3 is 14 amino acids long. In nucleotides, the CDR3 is TGTGCCAGCAGCATACCGGGAGGCGAGGAGACCCAGTACTTC. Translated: CASSIPGGEETQYF.

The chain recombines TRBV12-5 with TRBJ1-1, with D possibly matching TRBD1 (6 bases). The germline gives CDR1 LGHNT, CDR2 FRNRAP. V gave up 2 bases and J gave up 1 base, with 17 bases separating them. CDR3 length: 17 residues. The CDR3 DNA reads TGTGCTAGTGGTTTGCTAGGGGGGGACCGGGGGAACACTGAAGCTTTCTTT. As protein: CASGLLGGDRGNTEAFF. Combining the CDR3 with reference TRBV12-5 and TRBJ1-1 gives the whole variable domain DARVTQTPRHKVTEMGQEVTMRCQPILGHNTVFWYRQTMMQGLELLAYFRNRAPLDDSGMPKDRFSAEMPDATLATLKIQPSEPRDSAVYFCASGLLGGDRGNTEAFFGQGTRLTVV.

CDR3 nucleotides: TGTGCCAGCAGTTATGTTTTCACTAGCGGCGGTGAGCAGTTCTTC. Its protein is CASSYVFTSGGEQFF. The rearrangement joins TRBV6-5 to TRBJ2-1, with 8 bases matching TRBD2. The ends lost 3 bases at V and 9 bases at J; junction bases unmatched: 10. CDR3 length equals 15 residues. In germline, CDR1 is MNHEY, CDR2 SVGAGI.

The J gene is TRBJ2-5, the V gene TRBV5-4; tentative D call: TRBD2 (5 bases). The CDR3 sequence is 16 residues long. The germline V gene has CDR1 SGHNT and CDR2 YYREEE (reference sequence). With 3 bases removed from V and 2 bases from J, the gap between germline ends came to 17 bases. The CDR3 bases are TGTGCCAGCAGCTGGGCGGGTTCGAGGGTACAAGAGACCCAGTACTTC. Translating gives CASSWAGSRVQETQYF. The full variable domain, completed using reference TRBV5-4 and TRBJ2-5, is ETGVTQSPTHLIKTRGQQVTLRCSSQSGHNTVSWYQQALGQGPQFIFQYYREEENGRGNFPPRFSGLQFPNYSSELNVNALELDDSALYLCASSWAGSRVQETQYFGPGTRLLVL.

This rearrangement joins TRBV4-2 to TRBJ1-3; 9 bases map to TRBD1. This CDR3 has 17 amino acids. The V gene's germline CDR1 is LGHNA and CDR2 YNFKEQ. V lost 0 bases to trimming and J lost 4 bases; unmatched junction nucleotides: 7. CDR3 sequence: CASSQDPDRGVGNTIYF. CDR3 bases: TGTGCCAGCAGCCAAGATCCCGACAGGGGGGTCGGAAACACCATATATTTT.

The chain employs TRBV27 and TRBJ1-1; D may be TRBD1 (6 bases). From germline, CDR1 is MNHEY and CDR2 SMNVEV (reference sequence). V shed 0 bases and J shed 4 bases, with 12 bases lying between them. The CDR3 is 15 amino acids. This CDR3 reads CASSLSSQGSTEAFF. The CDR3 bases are TGTGCCAGCAGTTTATCGAGTCAGGGGAGCACTGAAGCTTTCTTT.

This CDR3 is CASSSDREGASEKLFF. The CDR3 DNA follows: TGTGCCAGCAGCTCGGACAGGGAGGGTGCCAGTGAAAAACTGTTTTTT. The chain carries TRBV7-9 and TRBJ1-4; 8 positions agree with TRBD1. Unmatched junction bases numbered 11, after V lost 4 bases and J lost 7 bases. Germline V gene data show CDR1 as SEHNR and CDR2 as FQNEAQ (reference sequence). CDR3 length: 16 amino acids.

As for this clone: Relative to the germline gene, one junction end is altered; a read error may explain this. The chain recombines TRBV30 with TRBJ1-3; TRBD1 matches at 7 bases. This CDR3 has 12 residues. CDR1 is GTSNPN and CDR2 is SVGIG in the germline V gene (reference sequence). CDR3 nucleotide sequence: TGTGCCTGGAGTACCATGACAGGGCGAGATAATTTT. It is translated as CAWSTMTGRDNF.

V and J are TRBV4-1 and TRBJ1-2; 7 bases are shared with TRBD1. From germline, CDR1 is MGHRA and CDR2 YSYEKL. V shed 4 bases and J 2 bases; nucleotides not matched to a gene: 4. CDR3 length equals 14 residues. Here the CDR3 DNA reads TGCGCCAGCAGCCCCGGACAGGAAAACTATGGCTACACCTTC. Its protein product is CASSPGQENYGYTF.

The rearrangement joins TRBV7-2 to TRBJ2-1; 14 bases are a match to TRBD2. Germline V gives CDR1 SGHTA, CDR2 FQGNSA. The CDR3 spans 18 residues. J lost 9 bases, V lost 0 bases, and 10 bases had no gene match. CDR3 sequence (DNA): TGTGCCAGCAGCTTAGCGAAGGGACTAGCGGGAGAATCAGTTGAGCAGTTCTTC. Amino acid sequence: CASSLAKGLAGESVEQFF.

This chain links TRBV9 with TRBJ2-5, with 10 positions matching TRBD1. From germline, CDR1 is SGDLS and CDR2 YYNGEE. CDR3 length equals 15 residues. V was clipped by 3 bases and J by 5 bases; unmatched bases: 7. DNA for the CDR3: TGTGCCAGCAGCGCACGGACAGGGGGTGCGGAGACCCAGTACTTC. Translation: CASSARTGGAETQYF.

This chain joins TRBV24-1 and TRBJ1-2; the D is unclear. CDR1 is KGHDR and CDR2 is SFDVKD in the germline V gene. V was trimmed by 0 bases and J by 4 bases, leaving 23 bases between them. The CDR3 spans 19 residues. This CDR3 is CATSDLRAPRGSGIYGYTF. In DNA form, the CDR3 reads TGTGCCACCAGTGATTTGAGGGCCCCCCGGGGTAGCGGTATCTATGGCTACACCTTC.

This CDR3 reads CASSQDTGEETQYF. In DNA, the CDR3 is TGTGCCAGCAGCCAAGACACAGGGGAAGAGACCCAGTACTTC. The chain carries TRBV4-2 and TRBJ2-5, with 7 bases identical to TRBD1. Germline V gene data show CDR1 as LGHNA and CDR2 as YNFKEQ. The CDR3 is 14 amino acids. With V trimmed by 0 bases and J by 3 bases, 1 base remained unmatched.

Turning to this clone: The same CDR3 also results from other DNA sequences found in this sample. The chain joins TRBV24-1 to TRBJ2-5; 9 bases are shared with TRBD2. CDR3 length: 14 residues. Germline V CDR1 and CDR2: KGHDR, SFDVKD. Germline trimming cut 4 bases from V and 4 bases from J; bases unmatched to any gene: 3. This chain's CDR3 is CATSDPTSGETQYF. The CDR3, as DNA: TGTGCCACCAGTGACCCGACTAGCGGAGAGACCCAGTACTTC.

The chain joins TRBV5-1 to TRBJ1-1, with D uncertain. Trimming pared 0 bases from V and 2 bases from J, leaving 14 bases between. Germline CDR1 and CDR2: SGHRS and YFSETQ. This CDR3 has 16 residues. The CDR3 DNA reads TGCGCCAGCAGCTTGGGGGCTTCAAATTTAAACACTGAAGCTTTCTTT. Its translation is CASSLGASNLNTEAFF.

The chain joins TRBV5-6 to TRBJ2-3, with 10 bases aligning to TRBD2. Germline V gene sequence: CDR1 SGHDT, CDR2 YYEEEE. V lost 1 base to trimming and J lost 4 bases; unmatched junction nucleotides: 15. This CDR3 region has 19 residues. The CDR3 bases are TGTGCCAGCAGCTTGACGGCTAGCGGGAGTGGATTCGGAGCAGATACGCAGTATTTT. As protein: CASSLTASGSGFGADTQYF.

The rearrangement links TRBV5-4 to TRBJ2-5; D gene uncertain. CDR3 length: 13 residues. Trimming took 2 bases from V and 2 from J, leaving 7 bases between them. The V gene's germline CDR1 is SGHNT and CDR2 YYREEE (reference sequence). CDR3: CASSFVPQETQYF. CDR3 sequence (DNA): TGTGCCAGCAGCTTCGTCCCTCAAGAGACCCAGTACTTC. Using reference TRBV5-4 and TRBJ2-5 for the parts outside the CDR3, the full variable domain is ETGVTQSPTHLIKTRGQQVTLRCSSQSGHNTVSWYQQALGQGPQFIFQYYREEENGRGNFPPRFSGLQFPNYSSELNVNALELDDSALYLCASSFVPQETQYFGPGTRLLVL.

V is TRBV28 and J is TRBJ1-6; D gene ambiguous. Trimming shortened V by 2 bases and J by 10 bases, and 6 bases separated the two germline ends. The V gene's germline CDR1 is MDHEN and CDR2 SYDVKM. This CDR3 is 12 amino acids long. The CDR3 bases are TGTGCCAGCAGTTTAAGGCGGTCACCCCTCCACTTT. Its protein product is CASSLRRSPLHF.

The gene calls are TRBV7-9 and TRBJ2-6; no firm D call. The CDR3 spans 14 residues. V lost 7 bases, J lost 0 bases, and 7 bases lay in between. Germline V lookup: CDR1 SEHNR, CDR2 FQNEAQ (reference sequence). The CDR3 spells CASTPYSGANVLTF. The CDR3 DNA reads TGTGCCAGCACCCCCTACTCTGGGGCCAACGTCCTGACTTTC.

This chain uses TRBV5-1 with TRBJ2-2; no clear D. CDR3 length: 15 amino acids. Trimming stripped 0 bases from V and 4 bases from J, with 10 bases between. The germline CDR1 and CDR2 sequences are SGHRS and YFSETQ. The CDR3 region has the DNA TGCGCCAGCAGCTTGGAGGCAGGCACCACCGGGGAGCTGTTTTTT. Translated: CASSLEAGTTGELFF.